This T cell receptor beta chain was captured by sequencing in a study of cytomegalovirus exposure and HLA in healthy donors. Overall study results and limits: Association with HLA alleles at 0.05 false discovery rate was found for around 17,000 TCR beta sequences in a later analysis. Compared with the roughly 730-donor mean, an Asian-associated ancestry cluster reportedly had fewer N-insertions, according to a later analysis.

Remarks on this clone: The antigen remains unidentified. The sample holds other DNA sequences that translate to the same CDR3.

The PCR contained 60 Vbeta and 13 Jbeta primers. Here immunoSEQ multiplex PCR was the method, and the copy in TCRdb shows in-frame clones only, minus some. Counted here are some 200,000 clones, around 75% occurring once; the ten biggest clones make up about 3%. The trim removed 0 bases at V and 4 bases at J, leaving 4 bases unmatched. Germline values: CDR1 SGDLS, CDR2 YYNGEE. The CDR3 is made up of 15 amino acids. The chain has TRBV9 and TRBJ2-1; 7 bases are a match to TRBD1. The sample comprised PBMCs. This clonotype originated in a female donor in good health and CMV-seronegative. CDR3 nucleotide sequence: TGTGCCAGCAGCGTAGGGACAGGTTCATACAATGAGCAGTTCTTC. The encoded protein is CASSVGTGSYNEQFF.